The rows below give T cell receptor beta chains drawn from one sample of a study of blood T cells in healthy people across ages. TCRdb recomputed calls from the 5' RACE reads with MiXCR, one row per CDR3 protein. The repertoire has approximately 760,000 distinct CDR3 sequences, more than 20% of them found once; the top ten carry 9% to 9.5%. These records were also assigned to another study, of T cells of mothers and their children.

The material sequenced was blood. The origin of the receptors is a boy younger than 18 in good health. Both conserved end residues are part of each CDR3. The D gene is left open where the match is weak. The listing skips clone size in some rows; elsewhere it reads once, few, many or a size class.

j_call d_call clone_size v_call cdr3_nt cdr3_aa
TRBJ1-2 . . TRBV14 TGTGCCAGCAGCCCTTGGGACCGGGAATACACCTTC CASSPWDREYTF
TRBJ2-7 TRBD1 few TRBV5-1 TGCGCCAGCAGCCTCACGACAGGGGCCCACGAGCAGTACTTC CASSLTTGAHEQYF
TRBJ2-7 . few TRBV28 TGTGCCAGCAGTCATCAGGCGCTCGGGCAGTACTTC CASSHQALGQYF
TRBJ2-3 . . TRBV18 TGTGCCAGCTCAGAAATGTCGGCAGATACGCAGTATTTT CASSEMSADTQYF
TRBJ2-7 TRBD2 . TRBV7-2 TGTGCCAGCAGCTCCACTAGCGGGGGGCGGTACGAGCAGTACTTC CASSSTSGGRYEQYF
TRBJ1-2 . few TRBV15 TGTGCCACCAGCAGAGATCGGTGGCAGGGAGGCGACTATGGCTACACCTTC CATSRDRWQGGDYGYTF
TRBJ2-1 . . TRBV18 TGTGCCAGCTCACCAGGGCAAAGTGAGCAGTTCTTC CASSPGQSEQFF
TRBJ2-5 . . TRBV7-2 TGTGCCAGCAGCTTAGGTGGGACGGTAGTTCAAGAGACCCAGTACTTC CASSLGGTVVQETQYF
TRBJ2-6 . . TRBV7-9 TGTGCCAGCAGCGCCTCTCTCGGGGCCAACGTCCTGACTTTC CASSASLGANVLTF
TRBJ2-5 . . TRBV29-1 TGCAGCGTTGAAGATCCCCGGAGTGGGACCCAGTACTTC CSVEDPRSGTQYF
TRBJ2-5 . . TRBV7-8 TGTGCCAGCAGCTACCGGGCCTTTCAAGAGACCCAGTACTTC CASSYRAFQETQYF
TRBJ2-1 . few TRBV3-1 TGTGCCAGCAGCCAAGCGATAACATACTCCTACAATGAGCAGTTCTTC CASSQAITYSYNEQFF
TRBJ1-1 . . TRBV10-3 TGTGCCACCCTGGGTGTGGACGCGGCTTTCTTT CATLGVDAAFF
TRBJ2-7 . . TRBV21-1 TGTGCCAGCAGCAAAGCGCCTACTAGCGGGAGGGCCGAGACTCCTCATGAGCAGTACTTC CASSKAPTSGRAETPHEQYF
TRBJ1-5 . . TRBV27 TGTGCCAGCAGTCCCGGACCGCTGAATCTTCCCAATCAGCCCCAGCATTTT CASSPGPLNLPNQPQHF
TRBJ2-6 . few TRBV7-3 TGTGCCAGCAGCTTAGTCCCCACCGGCCCCTACCTTTCTGGGGCCAACGTCCTGACTTTC CASSLVPTGPYLSGANVLTF
TRBJ2-1 TRBD2 few TRBV5-1 TGCGCCAGCAGCGTGGGGGAAACGGGGAGGGGAGGAGGTGAGCAGTTCTTC CASSVGETGRGGGEQFF
TRBJ2-5 TRBD1 . TRBV5-1 TGCGCCAGCAGAGAGAGTTGGACAGGGGAGTTCTTC CASRESWTGEFF
TRBJ2-5 . . TRBV7-9 TGTGCCAGCAGCTGGGGCCTAGAAGAGACCCAGTACTTC CASSWGLEETQYF
TRBJ2-1 TRBD1 . TRBV5-1 TGCGCCAGCAGCTATACAGGGGCCAATGAGCAGTTCTTC CASSYTGANEQFF
TRBJ1-1 . few TRBV7-9 TGTGCCAGCATGGGTAGCACTGAAGCTTTCTTT CASMGSTEAFF
TRBJ2-1 . . TRBV20-1 TGCAGTGCTAGCGAGATTGGGTCTAGCGCTGCCAATGAGCAGTTCTTC CSASEIGSSAANEQFF
TRBJ1-4 . . TRBV7-2 TGTGCCAGCAGCTTAGTTGCCGGAACGCGCACTAATGAAAAACTGTTTTTT CASSLVAGTRTNEKLFF
TRBJ2-5 . . TRBV7-2 TGTGCCAGCAGCTTAAGATCAGGGTTCCAAGAGACCCAGTACTTC CASSLRSGFQETQYF
TRBJ1-1 TRBD1 . TRBV27 TGTGCCAGCAGTTCAGACAGGGACAGCCTAACTGAGGCTTTCTTT CASSSDRDSLTEAFF
TRBJ1-4 . few TRBV29-1 TGCAGCGTTACCTCGGACAGATTTAATGAAAAACTGTTTTTT CSVTSDRFNEKLFF
TRBJ2-7 TRBD2 few TRBV19 TGTGCCAGTAGTAGTCCGGCGGGGGACTCCTACGAGCAGTACTTC CASSSPAGDSYEQYF
TRBJ2-3 TRBD1 few TRBV6-1 TGTGCCAGCAGCCTTGAAGGGGGCATCGGCACAGATACGCAGTATTTT CASSLEGGIGTDTQYF
TRBJ2-3 . . TRBV5-1 TGCGCCAGCAGCTCTCAGGGTCAAACGCAGTATTTT CASSSQGQTQYF
TRBJ2-3 TRBD1 few TRBV5-1 TGCGCCAGCAGCTTGGTGACAGGGTTTGACACAGATACGCAGTATTTT CASSLVTGFDTDTQYF
TRBJ1-1 . . TRBV7-9 TGTGCCAGCAGCTTCCCTACAGAAGTGGTAGTCACTGAAGCTTTCTTT CASSFPTEVVVTEAFF
TRBJ2-5 TRBD1 . TRBV7-8 TGTGCCAGCAGCTTACTCGGGACAGCCCAAGAGACCCAGTACTTC CASSLLGTAQETQYF
TRBJ2-7 TRBD2 . TRBV3-1 TGTGCCAGCAGCCAAGATGCTAACGCGGGGGACGAGCAGTACTTC CASSQDANAGDEQYF
TRBJ2-7 TRBD1 . TRBV7-8 TGTGCCAGCAGCCTCAACAGGGGCGCAGTTAACGAGCAGTACTTC CASSLNRGAVNEQYF
TRBJ2-7 TRBD1 . TRBV13 TGTGCCAGCAGCGGATCCGGGACAGGTCGAACCTACGAGCAGTACTTC CASSGSGTGRTYEQYF
TRBJ2-1 . few TRBV5-1 TGCGCCAGCAGCTTGTACAGGGCCTACAATGAGCAGTTCTTC CASSLYRAYNEQFF
TRBJ2-3 TRBD2 few TRBV10-2 TGCGCCAGCAGTGAGATCGTACTAGCGGGGTCCACAGATACGCAGTATTTT CASSEIVLAGSTDTQYF
TRBJ2-5 TRBD1 . TRBV6-5 TGTGCCAGCAGTTACCCAAACAGGGGAGAACTCCAAGAGACCCAGTACTTC CASSYPNRGELQETQYF
TRBJ2-1 TRBD2 . TRBV10-3 TGTGCCATCAGTCCTTCTAGCGGGGGGCATCATGAGCAGTTCTTC CAISPSSGGHHEQFF
TRBJ2-1 . . TRBV7-9 TGTGCCAGCACCATAACTACAGATCCCCGCAATGAGCAGTTCTTC CASTITTDPRNEQFF
TRBJ2-1 TRBD2 . TRBV7-9 TGTGCCAGCAGCTGGGGGACTAGCGGAAATGAGCAGTTCTTC CASSWGTSGNEQFF
TRBJ2-6 TRBD2 . TRBV28 TGTGCCAGCAGTTCCTTAACTAGCGGGCTCTCTGGGGCCAACGTCCTGACTTTC CASSSLTSGLSGANVLTF
TRBJ2-5 . few TRBV29-1 TGCAGCGTTGAAGCAGGGGTAGTGGAGACCCAGTACTTC CSVEAGVVETQYF
TRBJ2-5 TRBD2 . TRBV7-7 TGTGCTAGCAGCTTAATCCCTAGCGGGGGTGAGACCCAGTACTTC CASSLIPSGGETQYF